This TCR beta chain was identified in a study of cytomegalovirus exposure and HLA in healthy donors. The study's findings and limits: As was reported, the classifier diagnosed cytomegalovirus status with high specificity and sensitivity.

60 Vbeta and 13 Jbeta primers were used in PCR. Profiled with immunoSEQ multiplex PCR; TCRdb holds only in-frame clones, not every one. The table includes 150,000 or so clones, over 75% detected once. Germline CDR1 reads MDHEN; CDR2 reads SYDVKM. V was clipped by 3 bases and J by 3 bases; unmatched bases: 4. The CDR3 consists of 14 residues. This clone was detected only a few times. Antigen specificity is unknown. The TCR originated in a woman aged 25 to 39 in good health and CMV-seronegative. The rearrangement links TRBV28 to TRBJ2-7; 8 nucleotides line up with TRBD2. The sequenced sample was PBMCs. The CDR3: CASSFPGTSYEQYF. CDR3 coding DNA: TGTGCCAGCAGTTTCCCCGGGACTAGCTACGAGCAGTACTTC.